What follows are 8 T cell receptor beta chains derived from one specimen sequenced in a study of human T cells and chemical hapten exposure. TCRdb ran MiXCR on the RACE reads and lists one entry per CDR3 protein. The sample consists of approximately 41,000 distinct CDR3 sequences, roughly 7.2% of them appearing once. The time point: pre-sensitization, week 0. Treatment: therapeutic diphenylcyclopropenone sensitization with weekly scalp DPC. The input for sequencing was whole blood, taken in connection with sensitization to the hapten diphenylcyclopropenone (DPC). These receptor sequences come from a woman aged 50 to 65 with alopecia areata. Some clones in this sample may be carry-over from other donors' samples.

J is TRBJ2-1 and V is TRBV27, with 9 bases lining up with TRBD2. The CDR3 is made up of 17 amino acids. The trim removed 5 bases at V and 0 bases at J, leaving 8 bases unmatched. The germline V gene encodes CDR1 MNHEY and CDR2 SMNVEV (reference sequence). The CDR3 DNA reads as TGTGCCAGCAGTCACGGACTAGCGACAAACTCCTACAATGAGCAGTTCTTC. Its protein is CASSHGLATNSYNEQFF.

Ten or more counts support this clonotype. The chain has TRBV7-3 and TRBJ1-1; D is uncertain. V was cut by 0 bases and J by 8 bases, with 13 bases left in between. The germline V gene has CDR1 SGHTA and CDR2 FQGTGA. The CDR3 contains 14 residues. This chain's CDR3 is CASSLTPELGEAFF. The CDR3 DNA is TGTGCCAGCAGCTTAACACCGGAGTTGGGCGAAGCTTTCTTT. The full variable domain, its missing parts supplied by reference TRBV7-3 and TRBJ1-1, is GAGVSQTPSNKVTEKGKYVELRCDPISGHTALYWYRQSLGQGPEFLIYFQGTGAADDSGLPNDRFFAVRPEGSVSTLKIQRTERGDSAVYLCASSLTPELGEAFFGQGTRLTVV.

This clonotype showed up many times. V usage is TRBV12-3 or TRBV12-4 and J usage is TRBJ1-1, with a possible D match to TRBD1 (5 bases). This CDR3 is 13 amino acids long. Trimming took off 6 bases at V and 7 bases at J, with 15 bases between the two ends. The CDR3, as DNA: TGTGCCAGCAGCCCCGGGGGACGGTATGAAGCTTTCTTT. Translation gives CASSPGGRYEAFF.

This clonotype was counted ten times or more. CDR3 nucleotide sequence: TGTGCCAGCAGTCACTACGAGCAGTACTTC. It codes for CASSHYEQYF. The chain joins TRBV6-2 or TRBV6-3 to TRBJ2-7; D remains unclear. The CDR3 is made up of 10 amino acids. V was shortened by 5 bases and J by 3 bases, with 2 bases between the two germline ends. Germline V lookup: CDR1 MNHEY, CDR2 SVGEGT.

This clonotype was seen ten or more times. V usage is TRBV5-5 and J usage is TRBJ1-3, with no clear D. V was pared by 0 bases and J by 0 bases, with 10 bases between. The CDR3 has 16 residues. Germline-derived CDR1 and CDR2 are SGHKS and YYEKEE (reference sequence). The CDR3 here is CASSLEAASSGNTIYF. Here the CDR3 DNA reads TGTGCCAGCAGCTTGGAGGCGGCAAGCTCTGGAAACACCATATATTTT. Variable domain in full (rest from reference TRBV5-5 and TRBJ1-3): DAGVTQSPTHLIKTRGQQVTLRCSPISGHKSVSWYQQVLGQGPQFIFQYYEKEERGRGNFPDRFSARQFPNYSSELNVNALLLGDSALYLCASSLEAASSGNTIYFGEGSWLTVV.

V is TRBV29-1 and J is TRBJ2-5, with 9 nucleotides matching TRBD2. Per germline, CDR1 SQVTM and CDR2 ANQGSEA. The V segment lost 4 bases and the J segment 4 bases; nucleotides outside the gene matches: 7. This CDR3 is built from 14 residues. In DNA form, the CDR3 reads TGCAGCGTTGTCGTAGCGGGAGCAATAGAGACCCAGTACTTC. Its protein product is CSVVVAGAIETQYF.

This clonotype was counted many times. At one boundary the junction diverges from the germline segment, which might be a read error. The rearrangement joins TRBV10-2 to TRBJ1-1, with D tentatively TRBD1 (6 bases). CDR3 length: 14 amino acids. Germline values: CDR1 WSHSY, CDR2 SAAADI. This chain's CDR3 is CASSESPGARPAGF. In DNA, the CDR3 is TGCGCCAGCAGTGAGTCACCGGGGGCCAGGCCTGCTGGGTTT.

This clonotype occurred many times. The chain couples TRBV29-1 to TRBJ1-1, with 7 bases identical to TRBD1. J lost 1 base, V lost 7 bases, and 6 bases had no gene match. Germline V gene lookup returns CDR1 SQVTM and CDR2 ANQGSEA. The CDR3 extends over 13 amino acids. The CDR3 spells CSGRTGRNTEAFF. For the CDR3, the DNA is TGCAGCGGGCGGACAGGACGGAACACTGAAGCTTTCTTT. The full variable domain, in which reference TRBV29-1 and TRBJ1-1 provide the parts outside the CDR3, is SAVISQKPSRDICQRGTSLTIQCQVDSQVTMMFWYRQQPGQSLTLIATANQGSEATYESGFVIDKFPISRPNLTFSTLTVSNMSPEDSSIYLCSGRTGRNTEAFFGQGTRLTVV.